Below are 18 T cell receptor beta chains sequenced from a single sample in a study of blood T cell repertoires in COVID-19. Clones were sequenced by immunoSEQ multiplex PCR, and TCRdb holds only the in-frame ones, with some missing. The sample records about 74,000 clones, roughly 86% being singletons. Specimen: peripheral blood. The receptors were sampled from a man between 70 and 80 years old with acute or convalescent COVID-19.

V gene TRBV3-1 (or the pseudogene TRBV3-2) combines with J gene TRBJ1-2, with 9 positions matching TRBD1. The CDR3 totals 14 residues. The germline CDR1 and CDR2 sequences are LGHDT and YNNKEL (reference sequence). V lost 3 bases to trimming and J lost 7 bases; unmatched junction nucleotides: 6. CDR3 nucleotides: TGTGCCAGCAGCCAGGGACAGGGAGATCGTGGCTACACCTTC. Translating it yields CASSQGQGDRGYTF.

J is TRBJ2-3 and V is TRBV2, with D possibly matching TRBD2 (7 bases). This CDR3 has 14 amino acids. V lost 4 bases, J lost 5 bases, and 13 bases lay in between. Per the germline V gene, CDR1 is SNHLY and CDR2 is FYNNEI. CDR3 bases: TGTGCCAGCAGTGCGAGGGGGGGCAGAGATACGCAGTATTTT. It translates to CASSARGGRDTQYF.

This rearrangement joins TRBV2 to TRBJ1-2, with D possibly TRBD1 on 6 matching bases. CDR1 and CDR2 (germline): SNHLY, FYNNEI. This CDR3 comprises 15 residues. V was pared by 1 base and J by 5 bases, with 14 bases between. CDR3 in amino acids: CASSEERTVPYGYTF. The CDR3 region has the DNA TGTGCCAGCAGTGAAGAGAGGACAGTTCCTTATGGCTACACCTTC.

The CDR3 loop is CASSPMGLADYNEQFF. Here the CDR3 DNA reads TGTGCCAGCAGCCCAATGGGACTAGCGGACTACAATGAGCAGTTCTTC. V gene TRBV11-2 combines with J gene TRBJ2-1, with 11 bases that match TRBD2. V trimming: 5 bases; J trimming: 3 bases; junction bases outside the gene matches: 6. This CDR3 region has 16 residues. Germline CDR1 and CDR2: SGHAT and FQNNGV.

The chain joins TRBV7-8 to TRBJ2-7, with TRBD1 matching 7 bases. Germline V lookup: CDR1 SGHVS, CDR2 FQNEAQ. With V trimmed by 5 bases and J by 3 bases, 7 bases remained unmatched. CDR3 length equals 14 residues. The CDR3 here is CASSPRDSVYEQYF. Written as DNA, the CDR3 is TGTGCCAGCAGCCCCCGGGACAGCGTCTACGAGCAGTACTTC.

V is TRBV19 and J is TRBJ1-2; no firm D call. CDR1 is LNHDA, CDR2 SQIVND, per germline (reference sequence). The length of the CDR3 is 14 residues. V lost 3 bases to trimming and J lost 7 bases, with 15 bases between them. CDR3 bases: TGTGCCAGTAGTATCTTGGAGAGGGTTAGTGGCTACACCTTC. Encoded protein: CASSILERVSGYTF.

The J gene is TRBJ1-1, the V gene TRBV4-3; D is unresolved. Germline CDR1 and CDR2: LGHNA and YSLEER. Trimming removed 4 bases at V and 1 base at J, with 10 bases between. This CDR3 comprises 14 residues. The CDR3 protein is CASSLDRGNTEAFF. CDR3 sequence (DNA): TGCGCCAGCAGCCTAGACCGGGGGAACACTGAAGCTTTCTTT.

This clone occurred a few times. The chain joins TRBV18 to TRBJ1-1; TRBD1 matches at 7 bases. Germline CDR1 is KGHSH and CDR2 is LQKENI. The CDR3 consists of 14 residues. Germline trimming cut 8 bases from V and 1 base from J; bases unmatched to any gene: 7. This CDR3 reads CASTRDRKNTEAFF. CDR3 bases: TGTGCCAGCACCCGGGACAGAAAGAACACTGAAGCTTTCTTT.

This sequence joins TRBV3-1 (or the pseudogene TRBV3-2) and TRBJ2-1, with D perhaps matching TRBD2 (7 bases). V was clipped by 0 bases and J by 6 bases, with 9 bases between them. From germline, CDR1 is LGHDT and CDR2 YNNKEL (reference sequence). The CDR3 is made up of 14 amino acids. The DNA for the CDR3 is TGTGCCAGCAGCCAAGAAGGGGGGGCCAATGAGCAGTTCTTC. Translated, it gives CASSQEGGANEQFF.

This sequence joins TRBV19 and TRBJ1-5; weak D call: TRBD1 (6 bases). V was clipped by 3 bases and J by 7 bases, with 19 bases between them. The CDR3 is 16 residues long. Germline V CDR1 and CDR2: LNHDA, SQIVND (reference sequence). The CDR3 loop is CASSIRTAGGRQPQHF. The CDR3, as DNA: TGTGCCAGTAGTATTAGGACCGCGGGGGGCCGGCAGCCCCAGCATTTT.

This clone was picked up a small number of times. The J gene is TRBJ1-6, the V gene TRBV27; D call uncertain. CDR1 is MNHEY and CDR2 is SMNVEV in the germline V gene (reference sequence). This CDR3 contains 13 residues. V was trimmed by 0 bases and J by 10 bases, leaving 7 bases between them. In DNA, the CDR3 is TGTGCCAGCAGTTTATCCGCCCGGTCACCCCTCCACTTT. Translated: CASSLSARSPLHF.

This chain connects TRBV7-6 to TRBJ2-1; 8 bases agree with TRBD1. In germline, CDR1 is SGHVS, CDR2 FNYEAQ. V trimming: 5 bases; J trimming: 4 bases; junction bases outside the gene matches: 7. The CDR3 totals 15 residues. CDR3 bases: TGTGCCAGCAGCCAGGGACAGGCCCTATACAATGAGCAGTTCTTC. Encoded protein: CASSQGQALYNEQFF. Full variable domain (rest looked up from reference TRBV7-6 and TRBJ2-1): GAGVSQSPRYKVTKRGQDVALRCDPISGHVSLYWYRQALGQGPEFLTYFNYEAQQDKSGLPNDRFSAERPEGSISTLTIQRTEQRDSAMYRCASSQGQALYNEQFFGPGTRLTVL.

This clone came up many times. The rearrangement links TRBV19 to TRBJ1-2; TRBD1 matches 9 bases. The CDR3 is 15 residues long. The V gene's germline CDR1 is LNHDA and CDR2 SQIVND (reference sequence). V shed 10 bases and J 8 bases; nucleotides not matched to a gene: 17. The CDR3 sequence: CATRGQGGGEGGYTF. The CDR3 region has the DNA TGTGCCACCCGGGGACAGGGCGGTGGTGAAGGGGGCTACACCTTC.

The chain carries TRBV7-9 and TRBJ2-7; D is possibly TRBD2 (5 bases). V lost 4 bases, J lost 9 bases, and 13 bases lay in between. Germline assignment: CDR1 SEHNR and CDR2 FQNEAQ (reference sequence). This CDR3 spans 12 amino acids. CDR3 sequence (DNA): TGTGCCAGCAGCTCGAATTTACGGGGGCAGTACTTC. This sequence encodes CASSSNLRGQYF.

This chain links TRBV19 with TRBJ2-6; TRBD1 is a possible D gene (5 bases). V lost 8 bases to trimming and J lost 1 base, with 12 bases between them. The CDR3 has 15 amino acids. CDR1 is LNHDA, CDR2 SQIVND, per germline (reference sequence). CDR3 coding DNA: TGTGCCAGTTATAGGGGCTCGTCTGGGGCCAACGTCCTGACTTTC. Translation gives CASYRGSSGANVLTF.

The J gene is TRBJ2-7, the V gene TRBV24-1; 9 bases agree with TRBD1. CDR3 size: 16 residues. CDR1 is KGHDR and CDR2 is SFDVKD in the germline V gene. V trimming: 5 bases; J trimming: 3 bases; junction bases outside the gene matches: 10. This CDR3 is CATSVHRGRDFYEQYF. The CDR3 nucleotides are TGTGCCACCAGTGTCCACAGGGGGCGAGACTTCTACGAGCAGTACTTC.

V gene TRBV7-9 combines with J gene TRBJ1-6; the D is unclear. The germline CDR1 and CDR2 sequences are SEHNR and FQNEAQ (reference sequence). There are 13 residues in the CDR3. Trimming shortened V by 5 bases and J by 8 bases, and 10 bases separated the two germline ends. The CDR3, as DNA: TGTGCCAGCAGCCCCGGTCGGGATTCACCCCTCCACTTT. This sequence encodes CASSPGRDSPLHF.

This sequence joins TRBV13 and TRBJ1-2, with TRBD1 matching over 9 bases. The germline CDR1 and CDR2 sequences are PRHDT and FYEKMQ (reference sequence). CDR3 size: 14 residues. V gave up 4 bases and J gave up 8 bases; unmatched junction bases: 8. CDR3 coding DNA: TGTGCCAGCAGCTCCCGGGACAGGGCCTCGGGCTACACCTTC. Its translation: CASSSRDRASGYTF.